Listed below are T cell receptor beta chains from one sample, sequenced in a study of cytomegalovirus exposure and HLA in healthy donors. Assay: immunoSEQ multiplex PCR; the TCRdb copy retains only in-frame clones and omits some. This sample's table reports just over 200,000 clones. Material: PBMCs. The source of these receptors is a girl aged 2 to 10 in good health and CMV-seropositive. Each CDR3 is given with its conserved first and last residue. D genes are given only for firm matches.

d_gene,v_gene,j_gene,CDR3nt,CDR3aa
.,TRBV11-2,TRBJ1-2,TGTGCCAGCAGCTCATCGCATATGGGGCACTATGGCTACACCTTC,CASSSSHMGHYGYTF
TRBD2,TRBV5-1,TRBJ2-1,TGCGCCAGCAGCTTGGTGACTAGCGGGAGTTATGATTCCTATGAGCAGTTCTTC,CASSLVTSGSYDSYEQFF
TRBD2,TRBV5-1,TRBJ2-7,TGCGCCAGCACCGGGGCGGGAGTCTACGAGCAGTACTTC,CASTGAGVYEQYF
.,TRBV7-2,TRBJ1-3,TGTGCCAGCAGCTTAGTGGGGGGTCTCTCTGGAAACACCATATATTTT,CASSLVGGLSGNTIYF
.,TRBV28,TRBJ2-1,TGTGCCAGCAGCGAGTACAATGAGCAGTTCTTC,CASSEYNEQFF
.,TRBV10-3,TRBJ1-1,TGTGCCATCAGTACGGGAAAGACTGAAGCTTTCTTT,CAISTGKTEAFF
.,TRBV28,TRBJ1-2,TGTGCCAGCAGTTCTATCTATGGCTACACCTTC,CASSSIYGYTF
TRBD2,TRBV4-2,TRBJ2-5,TGTGCCAGCAGCTACCTTGGGCGGGAGGGGTGGGAGACCCAGTACTTC,CASSYLGREGWETQYF
TRBD1,TRBV7-9,TRBJ2-5,TGTGCCAGCAGCTCGCCCGGGACAGGGGCAGAGACCCAGTACTTC,CASSSPGTGAETQYF
TRBD2,TRBV2,TRBJ2-7,TGTGCCAGCGGGCGGGAGAGGGGAAACTACGAGCAGTACTTC,CASGRERGNYEQYF
.,TRBV30,TRBJ2-4,TGTGCCTGGAGTGTACTGCGCCCGGCCAAAAACATTCAGTACTTC,CAWSVLRPAKNIQYF
TRBD2,TRBV27,TRBJ2-2,TGTGCCAGCAGTTTTGTCCCTGCGGGGACTAGCGGGAGGGCCTTCGGGGGGCTGTTTTTT,CASSFVPAGTSGRAFGGLFF
TRBD2,TRBV28,TRBJ2-7,TGTGCCAGCAGTTTGATAATTGGGACTAGCGAGTACGAGCAGTACTTC,CASSLIIGTSEYEQYF
TRBD1,TRBV6-4,TRBJ2-2,TGTGCCAGCAGTGACTCTGGACAGGGGGCGAACACCGGGGAGCTGTTTTTT,CASSDSGQGANTGELFF
TRBD2,TRBV6-1,TRBJ2-6,TGTGCCAGCAGTGCTGCGGGACTAGCGGACCTCTCTGGGGCCAACGTCCTGACTTTC,CASSAAGLADLSGANVLTF
TRBD2,TRBV7-8,TRBJ2-7,TGTGCCAGCAGCTCGCCCGGGACTAGGTACGAGCAGTACTTC,CASSSPGTRYEQYF
.,TRBV5-1,TRBJ1-1,TGCGCCAGCAGCTTGGGCCGGACAGAGAGTGAAGCTTTCTTT,CASSLGRTESEAFF
TRBD1,TRBV6-5,TRBJ2-2,TGTGCCAGCAGTGCGACAGGGCGGCGGGAGCTGTTTTTT,CASSATGRRELFF
.,TRBV27,TRBJ1-1,TGTGCCACCATGGGACAAAACACTGAAGCTTTCTTT,CATMGQNTEAFF
.,TRBV19,TRBJ2-1,TGTGCCAGTAGTATAGGTGGACTGTGGTTCTTC,CASSIGGLWFF
.,TRBV9,TRBJ1-2,TGTGCCAGCAGCGAAGGACAGTTCCTCTATGGGGGTGGCTACACCTTC,CASSEGQFLYGGGYTF
.,TRBV2,TRBJ2-7,TGTGCCAGCAGACAGGACCTGTCGGCCTACGAGCAGTACTTC,CASRQDLSAYEQYF
TRBD1,TRBV7-9,TRBJ1-1,TGTGCCAGCAGCTTAGGAGCAGGGGGGTACACTGAAGCTTTCTTT,CASSLGAGGYTEAFF
TRBD1,TRBV28,TRBJ2-7,TGTGCCAGCAGCACTACAGGGGAGATCTACGAGCAGTACTTC,CASSTTGEIYEQYF
TRBD2,TRBV2,TRBJ2-3,TGTGCCAGCAGTGATATAGCGGGAGACACAGATACGCAGTATTTT,CASSDIAGDTDTQYF
.,TRBV10-2,TRBJ2-2,TGCGCCAGCATTCCTAACGTGGCGAACACCGGGGAGCTGTTTTTT,CASIPNVANTGELFF
.,TRBV7-6,TRBJ2-3,TGTGCCAGCAGCGTAACCGGTGTGGATACGCAGTATTTT,CASSVTGVDTQYF
TRBD2,TRBV28,TRBJ2-2,TGTGCCAGCAGTTTGGGGCCTACTAGCGGGAGGGTTGTCGGGGAGCTGTTTTTT,CASSLGPTSGRVVGELFF
.,TRBV4-1,TRBJ1-5,TGCGCCAGCAGCTACAGGGATGGAGGCAATCAGCCCCAGCATTTT,CASSYRDGGNQPQHF
TRBD2,TRBV5-4,TRBJ2-1,TGTGCCAGCAGGGATACTAGCGGGAGTAGCTATGAGCAGTTCTTC,CASRDTSGSSYEQFF
TRBD2,TRBV5-1,TRBJ2-2,TGCGCCAGCAGCTCCCGGGGCACGGGACTAGCGGGAGGAACGAACACCGGGGAGCTGTTTTTT,CASSSRGTGLAGGTNTGELFF
TRBD2,TRBV30,TRBJ2-1,TGTGCCTGGGGACTAGCAAATGAGCAGTTCTTC,CAWGLANEQFF
.,TRBV7-3,TRBJ1-1,TGTGCCAGCAGCTCCGGACAGATGAACACTGAAGCTTTCTTT,CASSSGQMNTEAFF
TRBD1,TRBV28,TRBJ1-2,TGTGCCAGCAGTTCCGAATCGACAGGGGATGGCTACACCTTC,CASSSESTGDGYTF
.,TRBV10-3,TRBJ2-7,TGTGCCATCAGTGAAGGTCGCGGCTCCTACGAGCAGTACTTC,CAISEGRGSYEQYF
TRBD2,TRBV5-1,TRBJ2-3,TGCGCCAGCAGCCCGGGACTAGCGGGAGGGACAGATACGCAGTATTTT,CASSPGLAGGTDTQYF
TRBD2,TRBV5-1,TRBJ2-3,TGCGCCAGCAGCCGTGGACTAGCGGGAGGGTATGGGGCAGATACGCAGTATTTT,CASSRGLAGGYGADTQYF
TRBD1,TRBV5-6,TRBJ2-3,TGTGCCAGCAGCTTCTTGGGACAGGGGGCAACAGATACGCAGTATTTT,CASSFLGQGATDTQYF
.,TRBV19,TRBJ2-1,TGTGCCAGTAGTAAGTCCCAGGGACACAGTGCCTACAATGAGCAGTTCTTC,CASSKSQGHSAYNEQFF
TRBD1,TRBV19,TRBJ1-5,TGTGCCAGTAGTCCCTATTACAGGGGAATCAATCAGCCCCAGCATTTT,CASSPYYRGINQPQHF
.,TRBV28,TRBJ2-1,TGTGCCAGCAGGGAAGGGGCTGGCGCAGAAAATGAGCAGTTCTTC,CASREGAGAENEQFF
TRBD1,TRBV2,TRBJ1-5,TGTGCCAGCAGGGACGCAGGGGGCGCGGGTCAGCCCCAGCATTTT,CASRDAGGAGQPQHF
TRBD2,TRBV10-3,TRBJ2-7,TGTGCCATCAGTGGACTAGCGGGGTACGAGCAGTACTTC,CAISGLAGYEQYF
TRBD1,TRBV28,TRBJ1-2,TGTGCCAGCAGTCCGGGACAGATCTATGGCTACACCTTC,CASSPGQIYGYTF
.,TRBV28,TRBJ2-1,TGTGCCAGCCTAGGGGCGGGAAAAGGGTACAATGAGCAGTTCTTC,CASLGAGKGYNEQFF
TRBD2,TRBV27,TRBJ2-1,TGTGCCAGCAGTTCCACTAGCGGGAGGGAGACTGAGCAGTTCTTC,CASSSTSGRETEQFF
.,TRBV5-4,TRBJ2-5,TGTGCCAGCAGCTTTCTGCGGTGGCGAGTCAACGAAGAGACCCAGTACTTC,CASSFLRWRVNEETQYF
.,TRBV7-9,TRBJ2-7,TGTGCCAGCAGCTTAGTGCCGAGGCCAACAAACGGGTACGAGCAGTACTTC,CASSLVPRPTNGYEQYF
.,TRBV10-3,TRBJ2-7,TGTGCCATCAGATCCTTCTCGGGAGCAGGGGGGTACGAGCAGTACTTC,CAIRSFSGAGGYEQYF
TRBD2,TRBV13,TRBJ2-1,TGTGCCAGTGGGACTAGCGTAAACGATGAGCAGTTCTTC,CASGTSVNDEQFF
TRBD1,TRBV7-2,TRBJ2-4,TGTGCCAGCAGCTTAGACAGGGGATGGAACATTCAGTACTTC,CASSLDRGWNIQYF
.,TRBV27,TRBJ2-2,TGTGCCAGCAGTTTGGCTTCCGCCGGGGAGCTGTTTTTT,CASSLASAGELFF
TRBD1,TRBV5-1,TRBJ1-1,TGCGCCAGCAGCTGGGGGACAGGGGGCGTCAAGAACACTGAAGCTTTCTTT,CASSWGTGGVKNTEAFF
.,TRBV5-1,TRBJ2-1,TGCGCCAGCAGCTTGTCCGGACAGCCCAATGAGCAGTTCTTC,CASSLSGQPNEQFF
TRBD1,TRBV23-1,TRBJ1-4,TGCGCCAGCAGTCGGGACAGACCTAATGAAAAACTGTTTTTT,CASSRDRPNEKLFF